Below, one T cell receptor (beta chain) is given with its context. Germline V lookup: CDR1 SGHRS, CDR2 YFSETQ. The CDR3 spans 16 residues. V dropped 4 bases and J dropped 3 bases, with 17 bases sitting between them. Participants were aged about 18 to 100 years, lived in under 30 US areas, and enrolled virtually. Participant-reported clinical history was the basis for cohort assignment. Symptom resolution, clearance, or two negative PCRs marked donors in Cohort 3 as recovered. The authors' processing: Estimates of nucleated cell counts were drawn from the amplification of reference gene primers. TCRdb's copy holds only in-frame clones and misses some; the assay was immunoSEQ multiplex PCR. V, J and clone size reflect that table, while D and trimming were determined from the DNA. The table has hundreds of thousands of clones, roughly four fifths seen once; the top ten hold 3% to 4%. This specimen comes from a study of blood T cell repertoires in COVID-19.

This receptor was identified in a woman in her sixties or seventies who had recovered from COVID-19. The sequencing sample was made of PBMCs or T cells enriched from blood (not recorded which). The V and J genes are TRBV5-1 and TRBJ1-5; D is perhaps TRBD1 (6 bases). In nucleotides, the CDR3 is TGCGCCAGCAGCCTAGAGGGACAAGTACCCAATCAGCCCCAGCATTTT. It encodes CASSLEGQVPNQPQHF.